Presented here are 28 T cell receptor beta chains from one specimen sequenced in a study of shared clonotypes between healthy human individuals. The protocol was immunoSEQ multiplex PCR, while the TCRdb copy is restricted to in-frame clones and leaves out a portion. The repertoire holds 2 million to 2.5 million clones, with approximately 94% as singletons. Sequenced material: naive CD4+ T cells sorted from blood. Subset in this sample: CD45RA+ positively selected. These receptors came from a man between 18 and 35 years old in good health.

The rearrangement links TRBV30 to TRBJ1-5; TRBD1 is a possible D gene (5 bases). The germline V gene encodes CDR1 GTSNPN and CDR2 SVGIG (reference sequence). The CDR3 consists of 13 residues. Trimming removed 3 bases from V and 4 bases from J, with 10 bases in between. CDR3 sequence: CAWSGGKNQPQHF. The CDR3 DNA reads TGTGCCTGGAGCGGGGGGAAGAATCAGCCCCAGCATTTT.

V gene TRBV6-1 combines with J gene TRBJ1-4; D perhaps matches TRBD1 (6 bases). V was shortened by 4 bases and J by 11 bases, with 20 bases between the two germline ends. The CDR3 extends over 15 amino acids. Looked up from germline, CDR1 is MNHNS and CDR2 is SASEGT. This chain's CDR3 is CASSAETGFGRKLFF. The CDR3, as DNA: TGTGCCAGCAGTGCCGAAACAGGGTTTGGTAGGAAACTGTTTTTT.

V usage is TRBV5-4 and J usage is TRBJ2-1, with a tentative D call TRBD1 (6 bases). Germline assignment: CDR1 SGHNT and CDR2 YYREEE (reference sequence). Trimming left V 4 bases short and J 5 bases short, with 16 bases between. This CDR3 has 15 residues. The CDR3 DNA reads TGTGCCAGCAGCATGGACTCCCCAGGGGACAATGAGCAGTTCTTC. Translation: CASSMDSPGDNEQFF.

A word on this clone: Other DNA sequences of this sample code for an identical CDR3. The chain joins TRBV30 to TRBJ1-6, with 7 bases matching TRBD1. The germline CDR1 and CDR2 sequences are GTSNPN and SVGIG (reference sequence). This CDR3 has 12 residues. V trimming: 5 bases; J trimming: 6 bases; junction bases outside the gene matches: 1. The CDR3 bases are TGTGCCTGGGACAGGGCTAATTCACCCCTCCACTTT. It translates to CAWDRANSPLHF.

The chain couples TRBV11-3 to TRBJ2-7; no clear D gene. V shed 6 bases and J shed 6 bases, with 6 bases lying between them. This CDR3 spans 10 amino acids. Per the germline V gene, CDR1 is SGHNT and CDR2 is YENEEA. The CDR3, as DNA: TGTGCCAGCAGTGAAGTCGAGCAGTACTTC. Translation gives CASSEVEQYF. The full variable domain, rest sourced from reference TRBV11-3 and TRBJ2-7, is EAGVVQSPRYKIIEKKQPVAFWCNPISGHNTLYWYLQNLGQGPELLIRYENEEAVDDSQLPKDRFSAERLKGVDSTLKIQPAELGDSAVYLCASSEVEQYFGPGTRLTVT.

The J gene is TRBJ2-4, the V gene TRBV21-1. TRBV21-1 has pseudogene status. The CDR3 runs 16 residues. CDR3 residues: CASSFPGPPAKNIQYF. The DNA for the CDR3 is TGTGCCAGCAGCTTCCCCGGGCCCCCAGCCAAAAACATTCAGTACTTC.

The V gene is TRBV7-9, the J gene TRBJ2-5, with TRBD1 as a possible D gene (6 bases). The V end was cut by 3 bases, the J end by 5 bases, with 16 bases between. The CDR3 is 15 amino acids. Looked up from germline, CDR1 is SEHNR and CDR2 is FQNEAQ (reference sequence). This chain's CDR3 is CASSFYHGQGETQYF. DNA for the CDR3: TGTGCCAGCAGCTTTTACCACGGGCAGGGGGAGACCCAGTACTTC. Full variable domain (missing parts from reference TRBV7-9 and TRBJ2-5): DTGVSQNPRHKITKRGQNVTFRCDPISEHNRLYWYRQTLGQGPEFLTYFQNEAQLEKSRLLSDRFSAERPKGSFSTLEIQRTEQGDSAMYLCASSFYHGQGETQYFGPGTRLLVL.

The CDR3: CASSYEFF. The CDR3 region has the DNA TGTGCCAGCAGCTACGAGTTCTTC. The gene calls are TRBV7-2 and TRBJ2-1; D not certain. The CDR3 covers 8 residues. Trimming took 4 bases from V and 14 from J, leaving 3 bases between them. The germline CDR1 and CDR2 sequences are SGHTA and FQGNSA. Combining the CDR3 with reference TRBV7-2 and TRBJ2-1 gives the whole variable domain GAGVSQSPSNKVTEKGKDVELRCDPISGHTALYWYRQSLGQGLEFLIYFQGNSAPDKSGLPSDRFSAERTGGSVSTLTIQRTQQEDSAVYLCASSYEFFGPGTRLTVL.

The CDR3 sequence is CAWTREGRLAGELFF. The CDR3 region has the DNA TGTGCCTGGACCCGGGAGGGCCGGTTGGCCGGGGAGCTGTTTTTT. V usage is TRBV30 and J usage is TRBJ2-2; 8 bases line up with TRBD2. The germline CDR1 and CDR2 sequences are GTSNPN and SVGIG (reference sequence). Germline trimming cut 4 bases from V and 6 bases from J; bases unmatched to any gene: 10. There are 15 residues in the CDR3. Full variable domain (missing parts from reference TRBV30 and TRBJ2-2): SQTIHQWPATLVQPVGSPLSLECTVEGTSNPNLYWYRQAAGRGLQLLFYSVGIGQISSEVPQNLSASRPQDRQFILSSKKLLLSDSGFYLCAWTREGRLAGELFFGEGSRLTVL.

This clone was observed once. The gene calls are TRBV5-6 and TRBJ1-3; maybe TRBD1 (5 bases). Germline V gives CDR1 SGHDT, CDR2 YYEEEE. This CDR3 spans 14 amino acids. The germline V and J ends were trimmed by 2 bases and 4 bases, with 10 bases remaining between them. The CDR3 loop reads CASSFYSGGNTIYF. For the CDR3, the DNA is TGTGCCAGCAGCTTTTATTCAGGGGGAAACACCATATATTTT.

DNA of the CDR3: TGTGCCAGCAGCTTAGGGGAGGCTAGGTTGGCTTTCTTT. It encodes CASSLGEARLAFF. This rearrangement joins TRBV7-8 to TRBJ1-1; no definite D call. V was cut by 1 base and J by 11 bases, with 14 bases left in between. CDR1 is SGHVS and CDR2 is FQNEAQ in the germline V gene. This CDR3 is 13 amino acids long.

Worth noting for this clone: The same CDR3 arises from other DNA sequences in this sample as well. The CDR3 DNA sequence: TGTGCCAGCAGTTTAAGGGGAAGGAACACTGAAGCTTTCTTT. It yields the protein CASSLRGRNTEAFF. V usage is TRBV28 and J usage is TRBJ1-1; tentative D call: TRBD1 (5 bases). The CDR3 runs 14 residues. V dropped 2 bases and J dropped 1 base, with 8 bases sitting between them. Germline assignment: CDR1 MDHEN and CDR2 SYDVKM. The variable domain in full, with the rest retrieved from reference TRBV28 and TRBJ1-1, is DVKVTQSSRYLVKRTGEKVFLECVQDMDHENMFWYRQDPGLGLRLIYFSYDVKMKEKGDIPEGYSVSREKKERFSLILESASTNQTSMYLCASSLRGRNTEAFFGQGTRLTVV.

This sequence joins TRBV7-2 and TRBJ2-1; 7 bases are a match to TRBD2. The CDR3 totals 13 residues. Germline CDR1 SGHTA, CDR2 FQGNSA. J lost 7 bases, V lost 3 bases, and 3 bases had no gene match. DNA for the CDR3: TGTGCCAGCAGCTTTCTGGGAGGGAATGAGCAGTTCTTC. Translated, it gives CASSFLGGNEQFF.

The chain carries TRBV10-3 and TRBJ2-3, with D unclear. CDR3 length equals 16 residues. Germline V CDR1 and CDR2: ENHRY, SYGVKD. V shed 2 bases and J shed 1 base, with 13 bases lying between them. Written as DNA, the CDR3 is TGTGCCATCAGTGAGACAAAGCGAGGAGGCACAGATACGCAGTATTTT. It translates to CAISETKRGGTDTQYF.

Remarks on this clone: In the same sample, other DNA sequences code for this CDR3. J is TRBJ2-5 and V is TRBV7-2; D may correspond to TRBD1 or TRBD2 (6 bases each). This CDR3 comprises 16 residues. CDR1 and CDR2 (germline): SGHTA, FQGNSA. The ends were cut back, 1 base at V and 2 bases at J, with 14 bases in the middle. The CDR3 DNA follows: TGTGCCAGCAGCTTAGGGGGGGCAGGGGCTCAAGAGACCCAGTACTTC. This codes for CASSLGGAGAQETQYF.

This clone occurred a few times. This chain's CDR3 is CSASSVGKLFF. CDR3 DNA: TGCAGTGCTAGCTCTGTGGGAAAACTGTTTTTT. This sequence joins TRBV20-1 and TRBJ1-4, with D uncertain. Per the germline V gene, CDR1 is DFQATT and CDR2 is SNEGSKA (reference sequence). CDR3 length equals 11 residues. V was pared by 3 bases and J by 10 bases, with 9 bases between.

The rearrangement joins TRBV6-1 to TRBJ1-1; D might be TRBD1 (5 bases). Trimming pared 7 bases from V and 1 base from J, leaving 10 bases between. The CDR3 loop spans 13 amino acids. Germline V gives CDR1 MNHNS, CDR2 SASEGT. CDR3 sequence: CASNGGGNTEAFF. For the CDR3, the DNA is TGTGCCAGCAACGGGGGGGGGAACACTGAAGCTTTCTTT.

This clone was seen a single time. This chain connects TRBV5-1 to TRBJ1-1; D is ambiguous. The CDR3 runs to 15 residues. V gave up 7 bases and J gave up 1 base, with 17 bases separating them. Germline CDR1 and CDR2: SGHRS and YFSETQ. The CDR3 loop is CASRAFGGPNTEAFF. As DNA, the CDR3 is TGCGCCAGCCGCGCTTTCGGCGGCCCGAACACTGAAGCTTTCTTT. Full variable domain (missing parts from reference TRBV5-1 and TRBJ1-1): KAGVTQTPRYLIKTRGQQVTLSCSPISGHRSVSWYQQTPGQGLQFLFEYFSETQRNKGNFPGRFSGRQFSNSRSEMNVSTLELGDSALYLCASRAFGGPNTEAFFGQGTRLTVV.

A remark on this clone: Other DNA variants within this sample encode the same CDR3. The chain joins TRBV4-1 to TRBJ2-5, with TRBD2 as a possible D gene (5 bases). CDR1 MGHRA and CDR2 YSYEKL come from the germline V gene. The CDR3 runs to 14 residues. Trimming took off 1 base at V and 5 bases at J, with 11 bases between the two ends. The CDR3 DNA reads TGCGCCAGCAGCCAAGTAATCGGGGTTGAGACCCAGTACTTC. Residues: CASSQVIGVETQYF.

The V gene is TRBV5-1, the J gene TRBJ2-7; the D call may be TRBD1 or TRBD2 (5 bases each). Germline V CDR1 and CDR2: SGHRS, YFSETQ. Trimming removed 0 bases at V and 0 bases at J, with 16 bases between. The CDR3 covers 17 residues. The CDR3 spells CASSLADLGASSYEQYF. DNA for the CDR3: TGCGCCAGCAGCTTGGCAGACCTCGGGGCGAGCTCCTACGAGCAGTACTTC.

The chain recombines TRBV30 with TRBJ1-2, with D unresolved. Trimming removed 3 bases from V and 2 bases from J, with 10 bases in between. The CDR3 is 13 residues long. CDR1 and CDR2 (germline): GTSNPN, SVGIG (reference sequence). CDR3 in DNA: TGTGCCTGGAGAGCTGTCCCAAACTATGGCTACACCTTC. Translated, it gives CAWRAVPNYGYTF.

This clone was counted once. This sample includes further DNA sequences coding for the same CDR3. The CDR3 region is CSVEPGGGEQYF. The DNA for the CDR3 is TGCAGCGTTGAACCAGGGGGTGGCGAGCAGTACTTC. The V gene is TRBV29-1, the J gene TRBJ2-7, with TRBD1 matching 7 bases. Per germline, CDR1 SQVTM and CDR2 ANQGSEA. After removal of 2 bases from V and 6 bases from J, the junction contained 4 bases not matched to a gene. The CDR3 spans 12 residues.

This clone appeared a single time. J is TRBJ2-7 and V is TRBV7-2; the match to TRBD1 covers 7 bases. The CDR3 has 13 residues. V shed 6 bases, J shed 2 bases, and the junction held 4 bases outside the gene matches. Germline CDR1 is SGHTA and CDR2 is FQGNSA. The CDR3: CASRPTGTYEQYF. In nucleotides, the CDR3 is TGTGCCAGCAGGCCGACAGGGACCTACGAGCAGTACTTC.

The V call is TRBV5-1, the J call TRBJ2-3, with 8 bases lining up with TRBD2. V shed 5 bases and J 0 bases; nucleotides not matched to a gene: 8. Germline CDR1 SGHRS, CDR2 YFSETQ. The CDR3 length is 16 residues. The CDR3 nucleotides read TGCGCCAGCAGGCGGACTAGCACTCCTAGCACAGATACGCAGTATTTT. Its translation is CASRRTSTPSTDTQYF.

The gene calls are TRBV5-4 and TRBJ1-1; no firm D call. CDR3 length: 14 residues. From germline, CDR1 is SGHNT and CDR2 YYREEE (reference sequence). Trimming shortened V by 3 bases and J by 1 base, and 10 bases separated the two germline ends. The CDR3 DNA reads TGTGCCAGCAGCTCCATCGGAGGGAACACTGAAGCTTTCTTT. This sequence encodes CASSSIGGNTEAFF.

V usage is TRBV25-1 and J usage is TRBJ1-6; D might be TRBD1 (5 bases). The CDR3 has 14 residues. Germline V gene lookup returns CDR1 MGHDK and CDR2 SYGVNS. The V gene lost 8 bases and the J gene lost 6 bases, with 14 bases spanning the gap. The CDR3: CASRLGEGNSPLHF. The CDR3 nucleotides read TGTGCCAGCCGCCTGGGGGAGGGTAATTCACCCCTCCACTTT.

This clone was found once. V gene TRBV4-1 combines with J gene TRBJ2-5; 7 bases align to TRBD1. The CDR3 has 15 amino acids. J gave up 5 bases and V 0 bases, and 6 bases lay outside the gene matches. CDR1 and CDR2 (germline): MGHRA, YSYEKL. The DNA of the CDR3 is TGCGCCAGCAGCCAAGAACAACAGGGGTGGGAGACCCAGTACTTC. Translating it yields CASSQEQQGWETQYF.

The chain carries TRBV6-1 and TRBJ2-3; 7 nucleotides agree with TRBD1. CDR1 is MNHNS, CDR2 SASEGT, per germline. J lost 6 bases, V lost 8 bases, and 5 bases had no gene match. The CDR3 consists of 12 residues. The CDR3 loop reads CASVGTVDTQYF. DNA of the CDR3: TGTGCCAGCGTGGGGACAGTGGATACGCAGTATTTT.